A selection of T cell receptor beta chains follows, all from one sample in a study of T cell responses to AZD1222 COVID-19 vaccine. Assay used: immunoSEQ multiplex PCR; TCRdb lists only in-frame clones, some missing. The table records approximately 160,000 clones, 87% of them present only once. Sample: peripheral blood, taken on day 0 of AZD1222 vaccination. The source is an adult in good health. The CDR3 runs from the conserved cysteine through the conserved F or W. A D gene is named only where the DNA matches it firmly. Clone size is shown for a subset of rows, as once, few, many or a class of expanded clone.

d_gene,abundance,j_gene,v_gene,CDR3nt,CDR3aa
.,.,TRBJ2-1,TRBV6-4,TGTGCCAGCAGTGACTCTAGCGGCTCCTACAATGAGCAGTTCTTC,CASSDSSGSYNEQFF
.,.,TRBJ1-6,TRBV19,TGTGCCAGAAGTAGGCCCAGGGCAGATGGTTTGAATTCACCCCTCCACTTT,CARSRPRADGLNSPLHF
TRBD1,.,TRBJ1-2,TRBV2,TGTGCCAGCAGTGTCCTGGGACAGGGGGCGAGTGGCTACACCTTC,CASSVLGQGASGYTF
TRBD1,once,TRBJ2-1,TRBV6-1,TGTGCCAGCAGTGGGACAGGGTTTAGTTCCTACAATGAGCAGTTCTTC,CASSGTGFSSYNEQFF
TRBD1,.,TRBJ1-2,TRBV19,TGTGCCAGTAGTATCGACAGGGATTTCACGGATGGCTACACCTTC,CASSIDRDFTDGYTF
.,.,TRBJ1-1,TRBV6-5,TGTGCCAGCAGTTACCTCAGGGTCGGCGACACTGAAGCTTTCTTT,CASSYLRVGDTEAFF
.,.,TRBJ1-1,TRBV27,TGTGCCAGCAGTTTATACGCAGGGAACACTGAAGCTTTCTTT,CASSLYAGNTEAFF
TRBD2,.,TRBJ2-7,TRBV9,TGTGCCAGCAGCGCCGACCGGACTAGCGGGAGGCACTCCTACGAGCAGTACTTC,CASSADRTSGRHSYEQYF
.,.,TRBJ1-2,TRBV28,TGTGCCAGCAGTTTGGGGGGCGCCAGAGATGGCTACACCTTC,CASSLGGARDGYTF
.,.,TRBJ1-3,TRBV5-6,TGTGCCAGCAGCCTATTTGGGTTTGGAAACACCATATATTTT,CASSLFGFGNTIYF
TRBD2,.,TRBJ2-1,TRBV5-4,TGTGCCAGCAGCTTGTCCTCTAGCGGGAGGGCGGTCGAGCAGTTCTTC,CASSLSSSGRAVEQFF
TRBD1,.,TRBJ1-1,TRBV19,TGTGCCAGTAGGCCGACAGGGGGCATGAACACTGAAGCTTTCTTT,CASRPTGGMNTEAFF
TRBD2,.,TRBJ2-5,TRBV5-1,TGCGCCAGCAGCTTGGCCGCGGCGGGAGTGTCGCCGACCCAGTACTTC,CASSLAAAGVSPTQYF
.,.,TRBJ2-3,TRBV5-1,TGCGCCAGCAGCTTGGCTTTTGATACGCAGTATTTT,CASSLAFDTQYF
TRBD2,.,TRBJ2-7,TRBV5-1,TGCGCCAGCAGCTGGAAACTTACAGGGTCCGGGACTAGCGGTACTTCCTACGAGCAGTACTTC,CASSWKLTGSGTSGTSYEQYF
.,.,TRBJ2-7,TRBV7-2,TGTGCCAGCAGCAATCAAGGAGCGAGCTCCTACGAGCAGTACTTC,CASSNQGASSYEQYF
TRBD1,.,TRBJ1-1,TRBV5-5,TGTGCCAGCAGCCCAAGGACAGGGGGCATGAACACTGAAGCTTTCTTT,CASSPRTGGMNTEAFF
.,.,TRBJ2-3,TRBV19,TGTGCCAGTGGCCCGGCGGCCACAGATACGCAGTATTTT,CASGPAATDTQYF
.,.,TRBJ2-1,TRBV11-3,TGTGCCAGCAGCCCATCGGGCGGGAAGAGCTCCTACAATGAGCAGTTCTTC,CASSPSGGKSSYNEQFF
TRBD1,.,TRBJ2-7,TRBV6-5,TGTGCCAGCAGTTACCCGGGACAGGATAAACGGGAGTACTTC,CASSYPGQDKREYF
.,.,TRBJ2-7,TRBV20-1,TGCAGTGCTAGCTACGGGTACGAGCAGTACTTC,CSASYGYEQYF
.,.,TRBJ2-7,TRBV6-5,TGTGCCAGCAGGGTAACAGGGCTCTACGAGCAGTACTTC,CASRVTGLYEQYF
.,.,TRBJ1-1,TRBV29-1,TGCAGCGCCCTGGCCTCGAATTCTGAAGCTTTCTTT,CSALASNSEAFF
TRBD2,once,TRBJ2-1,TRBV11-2,TGTGCCAGCAGCCCCGCCGGACTAGGCGGCCTTGAGCAGTTCTTC,CASSPAGLGGLEQFF
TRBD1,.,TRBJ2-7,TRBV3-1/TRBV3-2,TGTGCCAGCAGCCTTACCCAGACAGGGATCGAGCAGTACTTC,CASSLTQTGIEQYF
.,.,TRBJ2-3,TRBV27,TGTGCCAGCAGTTTAGGGTACCTCGGATCCGCTCCCCTCACAGATACGCAGTATTTT,CASSLGYLGSAPLTDTQYF
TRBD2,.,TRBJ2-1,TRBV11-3,TGTGCCAGCAGCTTAGCCAGCGGGGGATACAATGAGCAGTTCTTC,CASSLASGGYNEQFF
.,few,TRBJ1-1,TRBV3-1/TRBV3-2,TGTGCCAGCAGCCAAGTAACGCAGGGTTCGAACACTGAAGCTTTCTTT,CASSQVTQGSNTEAFF
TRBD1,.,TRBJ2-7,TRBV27,TGTGCCAGCAGTTTCGACAGGGGGGCCTACGAGCAGTACTTC,CASSFDRGAYEQYF
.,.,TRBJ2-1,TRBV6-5,TGTGCCAGCCGAGAAAGAAGCTCCTACAATGAGCAGTTCTTC,CASRERSSYNEQFF
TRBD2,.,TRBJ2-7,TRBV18,TGTGCCAGCTCACCACGGCTAGCGGGAGAATCCTACGAGCAGTACTTC,CASSPRLAGESYEQYF
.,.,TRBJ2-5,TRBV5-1,TGCGCCAGCAGCCCCCCCATCGCCGAAGAGACCCAGTACTTC,CASSPPIAEETQYF
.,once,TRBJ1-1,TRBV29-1,TGCAGCGTTGAGGGTTCAGGGGTTGAAGCTTTCTTT,CSVEGSGVEAFF
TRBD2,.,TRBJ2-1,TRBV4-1,TGCGCCAGCAGCCAAGATCCCTCCCGGACTAGGGGTGAGCAGTTCTTC,CASSQDPSRTRGEQFF
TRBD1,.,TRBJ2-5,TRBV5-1,TGCGCCAGCAGCCAGGGACAGAACCAAGAGACCCAGTACTTC,CASSQGQNQETQYF
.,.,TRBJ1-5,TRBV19,TGTGCCAGTAGTATTCCAAGCGGGGGGAGGGCAGGTCAGCCCCAGCATTTT,CASSIPSGGRAGQPQHF
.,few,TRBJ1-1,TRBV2,TGTGCCAGCCCGACAGAAATCTCCACTGAAGCTTTCTTT,CASPTEISTEAFF
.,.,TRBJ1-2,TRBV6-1,TGTGCCAGCAGTCCTCGGATAGCAGCTATGGGCTACACCTTC,CASSPRIAAMGYTF
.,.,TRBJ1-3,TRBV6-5,TGTGCCAGCAGCAACTCGGGACGGGGAAACACCATATATTTT,CASSNSGRGNTIYF
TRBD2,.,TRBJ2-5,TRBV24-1,TGTGCCACCAGTCAAGCGGGAGAAGAGACCCAGTACTTC,CATSQAGEETQYF
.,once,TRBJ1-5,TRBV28,TGTGCCAGCACCAGTGGGGGCAGAGTTCAGCCCCAGCATTTT,CASTSGGRVQPQHF
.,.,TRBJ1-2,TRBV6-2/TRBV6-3,TGTGCCAGCAGCAAGTATGAGGGCCTTGGCTACACCTTC,CASSKYEGLGYTF
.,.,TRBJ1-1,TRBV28,TGTGCCAGCACCTATCTCACTGAAGCTTTCTTT,CASTYLTEAFF
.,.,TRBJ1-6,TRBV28,TGTGCCAGCAGACCACAGGGCTCAGGGCATTCACCCCTCCACTTT,CASRPQGSGHSPLHF
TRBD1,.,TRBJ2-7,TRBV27,TGTGCCACTAAATGGGGACAGGGGGCCTACGAGCAGTACTTC,CATKWGQGAYEQYF
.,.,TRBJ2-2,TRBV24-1,TGTGCCACCAGTGATTCCCTAGGGCTGCTGGCCGGGGAGCTGTTTTTT,CATSDSLGLLAGELFF
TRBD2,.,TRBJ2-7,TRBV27,TGTGCCAGCAGTCCGAGGGCTAGCGGCTACGAGCAGTACTTC,CASSPRASGYEQYF
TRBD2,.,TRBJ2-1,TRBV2,TGTGCCAGCAGGGGGACTAGCGGATACAATGAGCAGTTCTTC,CASRGTSGYNEQFF
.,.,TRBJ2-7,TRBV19,TGTGCCAGTAGTATAAACTCTTTCTCCTACGAGCAGTACTTC,CASSINSFSYEQYF
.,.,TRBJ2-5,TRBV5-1,TGCGCCAGCAGCTCGCAAATCAGGGCCCAAGAGACCCAGTACTTC,CASSSQIRAQETQYF
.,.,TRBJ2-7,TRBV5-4,TGTGCCAGCAGCTCGGGCCTCTTCTCCTACGAGCAGTACTTC,CASSSGLFSYEQYF
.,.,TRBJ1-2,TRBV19,TGTGCCAGTAGTATCAAAGTGGGAGTAGATGGCTACACCTTC,CASSIKVGVDGYTF
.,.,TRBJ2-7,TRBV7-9,TGTGCCAGCAGCTTGGGCGTTAGCGGTATCTCCTACGAGCAGTACTTC,CASSLGVSGISYEQYF